A selection of T cell receptor beta chains follows, all from one sample in a study of shared clonotypes between healthy human individuals. This table comes from immunoSEQ multiplex PCR, and its TCRdb copy is limited to in-frame clones, with some not included. The table lists some 2,100,000 clones, approximately 94% of them singletons. Input material: naive CD4+ T cells sorted from blood. Receptor source: a man younger than 30 in good health. CDR3s include the opening cysteine and the closing phenylalanine or tryptophan. The D gene is left open where the match is weak. Rows give clone size only sometimes, using once, few, many, or a class for an expanded clone.

d_call	clone_size	j_call	v_call	cdr3_nt	cdr3_aa
TRBD1	-	TRBJ1-2	TRBV19	TGTGCCAGTAGTGACCCCCCGACAGGGCAGTATGGCTACACCTTC	CASSDPPTGQYGYTF
-	once	TRBJ2-7	TRBV5-4	TGTGCCAGCAGCTTGGAACGGGGTGCCGCCTACGAGCAGTACTTC	CASSLERGAAYEQYF
-	-	TRBJ2-7	TRBV18	TGTGCCAGCTCACCAGGCCGTATTACCTACGAGCAGTACTTC	CASSPGRITYEQYF
-	-	TRBJ2-7	TRBV28	TGTGCCACAACCTTCGGTGGAGGCAGGAACGAGCAGTACTTC	CATTFGGGRNEQYF
TRBD1	-	TRBJ1-5	TRBV28	TGTGCCAGCAGTCGAGACAGGGGAGGCCAGCCCCAGCATTTT	CASSRDRGGQPQHF
-	-	TRBJ2-5	TRBV5-5	TGTGCCAGCAGCTTCCGGTCACTTCCTCAAGAGACCCAGTACTTC	CASSFRSLPQETQYF
-	-	TRBJ1-4	TRBV4-3	TGCGCCAGCAGCCAAAACACCGGGGGACGCGAAAAACTGTTTTTT	CASSQNTGGREKLFF
-	few	TRBJ1-3	TRBV11-2	TGTGCCAGCAGGCCCCTGGCCTCTGGAAACACCATATATTTT	CASRPLASGNTIYF
-	-	TRBJ2-7	TRBV6-5	TGTGCCAGCAGTCAAGCATCAGGGGCCGAGCAGTACTTC	CASSQASGAEQYF
-	-	TRBJ2-7	TRBV6-6	TGTGCCAGCGGTGAGGGTTTCTCCTACGAGCAGTACTTC	CASGEGFSYEQYF
-	-	TRBJ2-7	TRBV28	TGTGCCAGCAGTTTGGGGTCGGGACCTTTTTCCTACGAGCAGTACTTC	CASSLGSGPFSYEQYF
-	-	TRBJ1-1	TRBV29-1	TGCAGCGTTGGGGGGATCATGAACACTGAAGCTTTCTTT	CSVGGIMNTEAFF
TRBD1	-	TRBJ1-2	TRBV7-2	TGTGCCAGCAGCTTAGGACAGGGGGGCGGCTACACCTTC	CASSLGQGGGYTF
-	-	TRBJ2-3	TRBV15	TGTGCCACCAGCAGAGATCCGGATACGCAGTATTTT	CATSRDPDTQYF
TRBD2	-	TRBJ2-5	TRBV7-2	TGTGCCAGCAGCTTATTTCAAGCGGGGGGAGAGACCCAGTACTTC	CASSLFQAGGETQYF
-	-	TRBJ1-2	TRBV30	TGTGCCTGGAGTCTAGGGACGGCGGAGGGCTACACCTTC	CAWSLGTAEGYTF
-	-	TRBJ2-7	TRBV6-5	TGTGCCAGCAGTTATGGTGTCGAGCAGTACTTC	CASSYGVEQYF
-	-	TRBJ1-5	TRBV5-1	TGCGCCAGCAGCCCCGGGCGCCTGAGCGAAAATCAGCCCCAGCATTTT	CASSPGRLSENQPQHF
TRBD1	once	TRBJ2-6	TRBV7-3	TGTGCCAGCAGCTTAGGACAGGGGACTGGGGCCAACGTCCTGACTTTC	CASSLGQGTGANVLTF
-	-	TRBJ2-7	TRBV28	TGTGCCAGCAGTCCTTCCCTCGGCAACTCCTACGAGCAGTACTTC	CASSPSLGNSYEQYF
-	-	TRBJ2-3	TRBV29-1	TGCAGCGCCGACGGCGGGTCCACAGATACGCAGTATTTT	CSADGGSTDTQYF
-	-	TRBJ2-5	TRBV7-7	TGTGCTAGCAGCTTCAGGACACGAGAGACCCAGTACTTC	CASSFRTRETQYF
-	once	TRBJ1-1	TRBV6-1	TGTGCCAGCAGTATAGGTAGGATGAACACTGAAGCTTTCTTT	CASSIGRMNTEAFF
-	-	TRBJ2-7	TRBV15	TGTGCCACCAGCAGAGTTCGGGGTAGCTCCTACGAGCAGTACTTC	CATSRVRGSSYEQYF
-	-	TRBJ1-6	TRBV1	TGCACCAGCAGCCAGGTGGCGACAGGTTGTTATAATTCACCCCTCCACTTT	CTSSQVATGCYNSPLHF
-	-	TRBJ1-2	TRBV9	TGTGCCAGCAGCGCAGGAAATCCGGGACACACTAACTATGGCTACACCTTC	CASSAGNPGHTNYGYTF
TRBD1	-	TRBJ2-1	TRBV2	TGTGCCAGCAGGGGGACAGGGGGCGCCTCCAATGAGCAGTTCTTC	CASRGTGGASNEQFF
TRBD1	-	TRBJ1-5	TRBV5-1	TGCGCCAGCAGCCCCGGGACAGGGGCTAGTCAGCCCCAGCATTTT	CASSPGTGASQPQHF
-	once	TRBJ2-2	TRBV7-7	TGTGCTAGCAGCTTAGGTGGTGCGGGGACCGGGGAGCTGTTTTTT	CASSLGGAGTGELFF
-	-	TRBJ2-7	TRBV11-3	TGTGCCAGCAGCTCCGGACCAGTACAGTCGTACGAGCAGTACTTC	CASSSGPVQSYEQYF
-	-	TRBJ2-1	TRBV27	TGTGCCAGCAGACTTATCCGGGACCACAATGAGCAGTTCTTC	CASRLIRDHNEQFF
-	-	TRBJ1-1	TRBV7-7	TGTGCTAGCAGCTTAGCCTTGAACACTGAAGCTTTCTTT	CASSLALNTEAFF
-	once	TRBJ2-1	TRBV5-1	TGCGCCAGCACCGGTTCCTCCTACAATGAGCAGTTCTTC	CASTGSSYNEQFF
-	-	TRBJ2-1	TRBV7-9	TGTGCCAGCAGCTTACTTATAGGCGGTGAGCAGTTCTTC	CASSLLIGGEQFF
TRBD1	-	TRBJ2-7	TRBV27	TGTGCCAGCAGATACGACAGGGGGAGCTCCTACGAGCAGTACTTC	CASRYDRGSSYEQYF
-	-	TRBJ1-3	TRBV5-6	TGTGCCAGCAGCTTGACATATTTGACAGCTATTGGAAACACCATATATTTT	CASSLTYLTAIGNTIYF
-	-	TRBJ1-1	TRBV10-3	TGTGCCATCAGTGAGGCAGGCTGGGCTGAAGCTTTCTTT	CAISEAGWAEAFF
-	-	TRBJ2-2	TRBV7-2	TGTGCCAGCAGCTTGGACGCCGGGGCGGCCCGGGAGCTGTTTTTT	CASSLDAGAARELFF